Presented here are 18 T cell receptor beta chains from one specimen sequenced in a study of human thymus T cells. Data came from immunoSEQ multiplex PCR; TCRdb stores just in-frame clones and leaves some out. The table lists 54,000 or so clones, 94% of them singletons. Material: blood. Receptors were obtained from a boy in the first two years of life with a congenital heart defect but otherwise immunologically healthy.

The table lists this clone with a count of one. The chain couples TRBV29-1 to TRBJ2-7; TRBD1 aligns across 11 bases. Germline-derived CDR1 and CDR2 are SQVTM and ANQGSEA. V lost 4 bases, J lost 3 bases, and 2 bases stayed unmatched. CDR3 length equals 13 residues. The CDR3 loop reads CSVVGTGGYEQYF. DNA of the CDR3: TGCAGCGTTGTCGGGACAGGGGGCTACGAGCAGTACTTC.

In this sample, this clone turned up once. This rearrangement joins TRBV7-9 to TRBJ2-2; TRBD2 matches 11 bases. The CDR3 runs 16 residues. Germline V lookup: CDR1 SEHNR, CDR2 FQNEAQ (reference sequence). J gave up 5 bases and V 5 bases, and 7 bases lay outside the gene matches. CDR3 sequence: CASSPTSGRGTGELFF. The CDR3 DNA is TGTGCCAGCAGCCCCACTAGCGGGAGAGGGACCGGGGAGCTGTTTTTT.

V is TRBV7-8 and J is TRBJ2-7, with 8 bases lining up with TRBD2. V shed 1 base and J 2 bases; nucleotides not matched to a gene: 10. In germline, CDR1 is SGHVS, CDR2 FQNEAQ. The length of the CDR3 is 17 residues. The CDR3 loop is CASSLVGGRFRTYEQYF. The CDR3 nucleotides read TGTGCCAGCAGCTTAGTAGGCGGGAGGTTTAGGACCTACGAGCAGTACTTC. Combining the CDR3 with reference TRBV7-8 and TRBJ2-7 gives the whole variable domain GAGVSQSPRYKVAKRGQDVALRCDPISGHVSLFWYQQALGQGPEFLTYFQNEAQLDKSGLPSDRFFAERPEGSVSTLKIQRTQQEDSAVYLCASSLVGGRFRTYEQYFGPGTRLTVT.

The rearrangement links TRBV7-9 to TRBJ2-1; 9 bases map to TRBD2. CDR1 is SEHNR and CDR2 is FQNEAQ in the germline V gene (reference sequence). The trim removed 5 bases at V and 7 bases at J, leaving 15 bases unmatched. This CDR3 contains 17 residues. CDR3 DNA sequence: TGTGCCAGCAGCGGTCCTGCGCGGGAGGGCCAGGGGAATGAGCAGTTCTTC. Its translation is CASSGPAREGQGNEQFF.

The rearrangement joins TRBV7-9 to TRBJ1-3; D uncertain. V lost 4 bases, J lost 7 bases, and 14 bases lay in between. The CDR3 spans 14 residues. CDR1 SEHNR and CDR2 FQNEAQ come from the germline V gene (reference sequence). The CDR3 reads CASSSSGPANTIYF. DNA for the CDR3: TGTGCCAGCAGCTCATCGGGCCCTGCTAACACCATATATTTT.

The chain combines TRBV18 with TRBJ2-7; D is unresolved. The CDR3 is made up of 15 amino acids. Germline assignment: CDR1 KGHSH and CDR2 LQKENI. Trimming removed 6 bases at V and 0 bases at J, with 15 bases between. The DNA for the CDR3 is TGTGCCAGCTCCGTCCAGGCAGTAGGCTCCTACGAGCAGTACTTC. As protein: CASSVQAVGSYEQYF.

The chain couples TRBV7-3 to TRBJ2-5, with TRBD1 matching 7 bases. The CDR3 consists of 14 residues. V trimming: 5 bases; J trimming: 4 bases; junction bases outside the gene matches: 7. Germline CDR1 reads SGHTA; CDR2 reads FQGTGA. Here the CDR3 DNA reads TGTGCCAGCAGCCGGGACAGAGGGATAGAGACCCAGTACTTC. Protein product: CASSRDRGIETQYF.

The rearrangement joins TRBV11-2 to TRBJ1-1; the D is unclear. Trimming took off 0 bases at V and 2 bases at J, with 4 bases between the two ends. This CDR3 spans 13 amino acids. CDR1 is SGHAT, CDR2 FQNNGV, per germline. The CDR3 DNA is TGTGCCAGCAGCTTAGACAGAAACACTGAAGCTTTCTTT. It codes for CASSLDRNTEAFF. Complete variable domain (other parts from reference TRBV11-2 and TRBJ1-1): EAGVAQSPRYKIIEKRQSVAFWCNPISGHATLYWYQQILGQGPKLLIQFQNNGVVDDSQLPKDRFSAERLKGVDSTLKIQPAKLEDSAVYLCASSLDRNTEAFFGQGTRLTVV.

CDR3 sequence (DNA): TGTGCCAGCAGTTACCTCGGGACAGGGGGCCGCAGGGGGGAGCAGTACTTC. The encoded protein is CASSYLGTGGRRGEQYF. The chain carries TRBV28 and TRBJ2-7, with 12 bases identical to TRBD1. CDR3 length: 17 residues. Germline V CDR1 and CDR2: MDHEN, SYDVKM. Trimming cost V 4 bases and J 7 bases; bases outside gene matches: 14.

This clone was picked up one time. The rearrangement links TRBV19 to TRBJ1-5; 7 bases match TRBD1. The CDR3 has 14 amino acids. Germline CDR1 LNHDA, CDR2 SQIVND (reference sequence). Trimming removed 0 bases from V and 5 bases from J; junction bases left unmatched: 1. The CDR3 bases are TGTGCCAGTAGTATAGAACAGGGGTATCAGCCCCAGCATTTT. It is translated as CASSIEQGYQPQHF.

CDR3 bases: TGTGCCAGCAGTTACGGGACAGGGAACTATGGCTACACCTTC. Translated, it gives CASSYGTGNYGYTF. The genes are TRBV6-5 and TRBJ1-2, with 9 bases that match TRBD1. Germline-derived CDR1 and CDR2 are MNHEY and SVGAGI. Germline trimming cut 2 bases from V and 2 bases from J; bases unmatched to any gene: 0. The CDR3 is 14 amino acids.

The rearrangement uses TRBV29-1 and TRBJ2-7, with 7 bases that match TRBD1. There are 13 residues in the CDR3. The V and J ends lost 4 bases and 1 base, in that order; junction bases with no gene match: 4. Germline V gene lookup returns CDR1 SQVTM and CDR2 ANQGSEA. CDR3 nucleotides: TGCAGCGTTGCAAACAGGGGATCCTACGAGCAGTACTTC. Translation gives CSVANRGSYEQYF.

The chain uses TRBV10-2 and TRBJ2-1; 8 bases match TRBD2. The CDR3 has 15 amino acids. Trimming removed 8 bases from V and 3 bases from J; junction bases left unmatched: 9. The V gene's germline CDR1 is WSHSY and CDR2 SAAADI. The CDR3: CASLRAGVGYNEQFF. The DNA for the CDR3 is TGCGCCAGCCTTCGAGCGGGAGTGGGCTACAATGAGCAGTTCTTC.

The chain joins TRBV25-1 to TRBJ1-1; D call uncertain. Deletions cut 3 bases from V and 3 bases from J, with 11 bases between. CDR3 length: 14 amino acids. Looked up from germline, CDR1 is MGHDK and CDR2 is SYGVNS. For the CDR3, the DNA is TGTGCCAGCAGTGACAGTGTCTGGGACACTGAAGCTTTCTTT. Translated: CASSDSVWDTEAFF.

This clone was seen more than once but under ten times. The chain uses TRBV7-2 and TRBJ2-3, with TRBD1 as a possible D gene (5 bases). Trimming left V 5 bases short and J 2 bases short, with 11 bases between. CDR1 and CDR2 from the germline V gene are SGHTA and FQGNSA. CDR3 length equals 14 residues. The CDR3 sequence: CASSNRFPTDTQYF. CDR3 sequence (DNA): TGTGCCAGCAGCAACAGGTTCCCCACAGATACGCAGTATTTT.

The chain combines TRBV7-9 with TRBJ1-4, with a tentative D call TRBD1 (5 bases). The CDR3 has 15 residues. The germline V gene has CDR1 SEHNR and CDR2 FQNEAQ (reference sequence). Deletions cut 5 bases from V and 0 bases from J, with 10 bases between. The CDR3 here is CASSRGHSTNEKLFF. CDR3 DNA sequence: TGTGCCAGCAGCCGCGGACATTCAACTAATGAAAAACTGTTTTTT.

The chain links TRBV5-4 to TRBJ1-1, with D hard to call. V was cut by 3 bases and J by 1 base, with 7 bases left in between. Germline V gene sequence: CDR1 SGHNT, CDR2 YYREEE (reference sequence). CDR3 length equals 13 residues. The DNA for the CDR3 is TGTGCCAGCAGCTCCGTAGGGAACACTGAAGCTTTCTTT. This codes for CASSSVGNTEAFF.

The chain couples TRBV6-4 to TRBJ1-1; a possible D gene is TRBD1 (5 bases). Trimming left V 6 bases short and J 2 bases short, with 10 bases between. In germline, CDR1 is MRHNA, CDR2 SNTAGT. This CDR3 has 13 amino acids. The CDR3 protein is CASSLRENTEAFF. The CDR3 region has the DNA TGTGCCAGCAGCCTCAGGGAAAACACTGAAGCTTTCTTT.